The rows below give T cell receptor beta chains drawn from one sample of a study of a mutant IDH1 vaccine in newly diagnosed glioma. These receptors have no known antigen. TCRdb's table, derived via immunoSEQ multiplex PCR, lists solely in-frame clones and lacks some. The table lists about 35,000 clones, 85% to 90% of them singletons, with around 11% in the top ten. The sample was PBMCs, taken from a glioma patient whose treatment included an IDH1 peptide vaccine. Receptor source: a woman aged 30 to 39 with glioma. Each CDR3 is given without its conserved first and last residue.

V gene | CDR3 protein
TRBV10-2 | ASRPSTGTEAF
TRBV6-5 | ASTRGQTNSPLH
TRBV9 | ASSARLTGQSGYT
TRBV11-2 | ARGGASVQPQH
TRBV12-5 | ASGLRTGPNTGELF
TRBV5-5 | ASSLFRVNTEAF
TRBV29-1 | SDRTSGNNEQF
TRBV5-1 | ASSLEEGTEAF
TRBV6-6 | ASTPLRGGEGNTIY
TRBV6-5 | ASSQGVRGQETQY
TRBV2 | ASSETLAGGQETQY
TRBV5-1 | ASSLEGEIFQPQH
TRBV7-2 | ASSLGSYEQY
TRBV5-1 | ASSLQGLANTGELF
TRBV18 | ASSLGQGVDGYT
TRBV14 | ASRQGYTGELF
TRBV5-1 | ASSPLDGVSYEQY
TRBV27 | ASKIGGTEAF
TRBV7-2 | ASSLASGVQSPLH
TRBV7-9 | ANPGRVQETQY
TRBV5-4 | ASSLGSLSGTSGAPRLRY
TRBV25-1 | ATSRGPYEQY
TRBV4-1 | ASSQELAGGRFEQF
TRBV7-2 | ASSSDNYGYT
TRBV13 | ASSSYNTEAF
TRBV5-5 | ASSLVQPSSYNSPLH
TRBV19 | ASSWGETGNTIY
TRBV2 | ASSSTANYGYT
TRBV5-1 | ASSLGTNQETQY
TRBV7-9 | ASSTRRTGWNEKLF
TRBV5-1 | ASSSQDRGSNEQF
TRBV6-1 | ASSEQGRGTNYGYT
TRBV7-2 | ASSLDLKGGYT
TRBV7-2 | ASSLAQGLVGYT
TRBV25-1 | ASSEYRLAGNEQF